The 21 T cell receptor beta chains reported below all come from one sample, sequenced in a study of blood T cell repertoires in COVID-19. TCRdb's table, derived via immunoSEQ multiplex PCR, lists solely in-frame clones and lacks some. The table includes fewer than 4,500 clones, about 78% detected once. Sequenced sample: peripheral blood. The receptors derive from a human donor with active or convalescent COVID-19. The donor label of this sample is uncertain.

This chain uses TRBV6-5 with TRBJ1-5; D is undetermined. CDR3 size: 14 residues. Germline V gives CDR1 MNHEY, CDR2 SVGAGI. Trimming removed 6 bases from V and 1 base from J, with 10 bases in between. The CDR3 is CASRRSGSNQPQHF. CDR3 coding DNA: TGTGCCAGCAGACGCTCCGGGAGCAATCAGCCCCAGCATTTT.

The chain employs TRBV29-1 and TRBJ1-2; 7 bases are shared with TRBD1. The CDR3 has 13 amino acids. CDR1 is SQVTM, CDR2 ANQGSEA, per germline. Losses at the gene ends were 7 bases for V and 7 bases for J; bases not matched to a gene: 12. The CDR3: CSAMTGLGGGYTF. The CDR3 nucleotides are TGCAGCGCCATGACAGGGCTAGGCGGTGGCTACACCTTC.

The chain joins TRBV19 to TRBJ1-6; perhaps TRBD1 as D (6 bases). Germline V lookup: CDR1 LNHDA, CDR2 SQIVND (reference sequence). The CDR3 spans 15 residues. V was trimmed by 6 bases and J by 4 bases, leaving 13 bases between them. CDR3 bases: TGTGCCAGTAGGAAGGGAGGGGGGTATAATTCACCCCTCCACTTT. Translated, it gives CASRKGGGYNSPLHF.

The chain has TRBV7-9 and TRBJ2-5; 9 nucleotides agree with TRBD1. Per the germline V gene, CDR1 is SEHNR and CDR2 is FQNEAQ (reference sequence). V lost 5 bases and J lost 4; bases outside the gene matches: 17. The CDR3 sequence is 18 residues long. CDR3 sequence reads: CASSPRQETGGEGETQYF. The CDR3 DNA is TGTGCCAGCAGCCCCCGCCAGGAGACAGGGGGTGAGGGAGAGACCCAGTACTTC.

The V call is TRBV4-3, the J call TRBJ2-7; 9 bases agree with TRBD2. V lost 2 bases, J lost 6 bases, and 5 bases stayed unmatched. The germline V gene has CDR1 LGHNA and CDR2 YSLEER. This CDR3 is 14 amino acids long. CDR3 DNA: TGCGCCAGCAGCCAATCTAGCGGGGTATCCGAGCAGTACTTC. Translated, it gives CASSQSSGVSEQYF.

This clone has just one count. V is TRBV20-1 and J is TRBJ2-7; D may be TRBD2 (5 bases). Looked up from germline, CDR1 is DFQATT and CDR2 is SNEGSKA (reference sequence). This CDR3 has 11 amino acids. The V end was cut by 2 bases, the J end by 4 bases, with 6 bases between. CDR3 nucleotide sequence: TGCAGTGCTAGACGGGGTTACGAGCAGTACTTC. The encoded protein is CSARRGYEQYF.

The CDR3 sequence is CASSREGASEQYF. As DNA, the CDR3 is TGTGCCAGCAGCCGGGAGGGGGCTAGCGAGCAGTACTTC. The chain couples TRBV5-4 to TRBJ2-7; D perhaps matches TRBD2 (8 bases). This CDR3 is 13 amino acids long. Looked up from germline, CDR1 is SGHNT and CDR2 is YYREEE (reference sequence). V lost 4 bases, J lost 6 bases, and 14 bases lay in between. The whole variable domain, filled in from reference TRBV5-4 and TRBJ2-7, reads ETGVTQSPTHLIKTRGQQVTLRCSSQSGHNTVSWYQQALGQGPQFIFQYYREEENGRGNFPPRFSGLQFPNYSSELNVNALELDDSALYLCASSREGASEQYFGPGTRLTVT.

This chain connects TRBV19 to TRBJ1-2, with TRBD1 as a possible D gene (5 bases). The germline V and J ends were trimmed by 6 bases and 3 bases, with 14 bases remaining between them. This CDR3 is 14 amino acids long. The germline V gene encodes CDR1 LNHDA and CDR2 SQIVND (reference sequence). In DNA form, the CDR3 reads TGTGCCAGTAGGGTAACAGGTTCGGACTATGGCTACACCTTC. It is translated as CASRVTGSDYGYTF.

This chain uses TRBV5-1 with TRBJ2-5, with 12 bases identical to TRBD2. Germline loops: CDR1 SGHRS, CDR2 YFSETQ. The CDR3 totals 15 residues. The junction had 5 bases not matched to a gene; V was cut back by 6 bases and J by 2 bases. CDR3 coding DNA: TGCGCCAGCACACGGGGGACTAGCGGGCAAGAGACCCAGTACTTC. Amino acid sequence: CASTRGTSGQETQYF.

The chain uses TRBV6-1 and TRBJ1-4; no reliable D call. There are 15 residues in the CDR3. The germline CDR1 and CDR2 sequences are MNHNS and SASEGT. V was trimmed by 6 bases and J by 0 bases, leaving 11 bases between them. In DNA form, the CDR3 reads TGTGCCAGCAGAGTGACATCTGCAACTAATGAAAAACTGTTTTTT. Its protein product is CASRVTSATNEKLFF.

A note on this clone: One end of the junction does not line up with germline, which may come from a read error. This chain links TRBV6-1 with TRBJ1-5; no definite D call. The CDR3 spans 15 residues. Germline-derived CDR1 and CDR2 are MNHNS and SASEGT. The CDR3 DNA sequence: TGTGCCAGCAGCGAAGGTACGGTTAGCAATCAGCCCCAGCATTTT. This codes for CASSEGTVSNQPQHF.

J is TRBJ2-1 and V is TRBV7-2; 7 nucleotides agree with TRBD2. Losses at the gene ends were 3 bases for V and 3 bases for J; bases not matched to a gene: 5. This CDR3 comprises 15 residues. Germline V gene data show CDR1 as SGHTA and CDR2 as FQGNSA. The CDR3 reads CASSFGGGNYNEQFF. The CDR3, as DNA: TGTGCCAGCAGCTTCGGGGGAGGGAACTACAATGAGCAGTTCTTC.

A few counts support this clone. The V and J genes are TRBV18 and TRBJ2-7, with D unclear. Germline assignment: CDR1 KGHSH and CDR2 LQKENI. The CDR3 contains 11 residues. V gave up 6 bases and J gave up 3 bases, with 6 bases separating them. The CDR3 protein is CASSLDYEQYF. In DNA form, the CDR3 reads TGTGCCAGCTCCCTAGACTACGAGCAGTACTTC.

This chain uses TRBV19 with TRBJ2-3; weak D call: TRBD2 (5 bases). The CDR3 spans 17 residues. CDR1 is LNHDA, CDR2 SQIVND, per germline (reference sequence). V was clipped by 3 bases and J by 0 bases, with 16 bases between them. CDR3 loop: CASSMLLAQTSTDTQYF. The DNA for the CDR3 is TGTGCCAGTAGTATGCTCCTAGCCCAGACTAGCACAGATACGCAGTATTTT.

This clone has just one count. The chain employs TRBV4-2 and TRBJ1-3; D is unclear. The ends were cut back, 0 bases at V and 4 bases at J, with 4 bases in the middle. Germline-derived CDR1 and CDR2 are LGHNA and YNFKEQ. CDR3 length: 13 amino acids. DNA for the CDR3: TGTGCCAGCAGCCAAGATCGGGGAAACACCATATATTTT. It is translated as CASSQDRGNTIYF.

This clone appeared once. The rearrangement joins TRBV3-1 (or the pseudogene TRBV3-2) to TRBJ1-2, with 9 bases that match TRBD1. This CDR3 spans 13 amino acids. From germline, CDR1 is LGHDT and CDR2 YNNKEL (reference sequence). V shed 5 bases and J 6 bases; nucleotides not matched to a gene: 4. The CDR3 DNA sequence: TGTGCCAGCAGCTCACAGGGGGCGCATGGCTACACCTTC. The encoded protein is CASSSQGAHGYTF.

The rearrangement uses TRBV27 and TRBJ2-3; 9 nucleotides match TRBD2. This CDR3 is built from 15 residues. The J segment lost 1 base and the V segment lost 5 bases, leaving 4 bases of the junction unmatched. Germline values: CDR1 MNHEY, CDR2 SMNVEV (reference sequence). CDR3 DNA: TGTGCCAGCAGTACGGGACTAGCCCGCACAGATACGCAGTATTTT. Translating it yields CASSTGLARTDTQYF.

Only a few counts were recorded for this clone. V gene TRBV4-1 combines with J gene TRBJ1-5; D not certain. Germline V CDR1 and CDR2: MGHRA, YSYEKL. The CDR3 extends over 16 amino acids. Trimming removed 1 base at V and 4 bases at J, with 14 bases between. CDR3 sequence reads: CASSQAGARLNQPQHF. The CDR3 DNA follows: TGCGCCAGCAGCCAAGCAGGTGCTCGGCTAAATCAGCCCCAGCATTTT.

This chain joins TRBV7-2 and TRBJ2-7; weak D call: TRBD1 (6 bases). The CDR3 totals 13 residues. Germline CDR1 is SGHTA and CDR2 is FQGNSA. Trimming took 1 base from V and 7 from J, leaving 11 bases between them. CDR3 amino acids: CASSLEGVREQYF. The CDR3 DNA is TGTGCCAGCAGCTTAGAGGGGGTTAGAGAGCAGTACTTC.

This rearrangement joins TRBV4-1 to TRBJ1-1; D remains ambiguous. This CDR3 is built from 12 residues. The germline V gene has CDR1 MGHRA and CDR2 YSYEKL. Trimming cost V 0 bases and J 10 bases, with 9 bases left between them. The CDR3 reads CASSQDTRRAFF. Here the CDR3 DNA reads TGCGCCAGCAGCCAAGATACCAGGCGAGCTTTCTTT.

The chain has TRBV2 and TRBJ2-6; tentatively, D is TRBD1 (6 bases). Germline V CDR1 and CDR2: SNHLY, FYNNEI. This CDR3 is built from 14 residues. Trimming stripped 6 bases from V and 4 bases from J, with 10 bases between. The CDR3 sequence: CASRGQKGANVLTF. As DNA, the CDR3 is TGTGCCAGCAGGGGACAAAAAGGGGCCAACGTCCTGACTTTC. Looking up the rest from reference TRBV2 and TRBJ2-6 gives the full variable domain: EPEVTQTPSHQVTQMGQEVILRCVPISNHLYFYWYRQILGQKVEFLVSFYNNEISEKSEIFDDQFSVERPDGSNFTLKIRSTKLEDSAMYFCASRGQKGANVLTFGAGSRLTVL.